A single T cell receptor (beta chain) is shown here with its context. This table comes from immunoSEQ multiplex PCR, and its TCRdb copy is limited to in-frame clones, with some not included. The sample has over 35,000 clones, just under 95% seen once. This entry comes from a study of cytomegalovirus exposure and HLA in healthy donors. Sequenced sample: PBMCs. This TCR was sampled from a man aged 18 to 30 in good health and CMV-seronegative.

For the CDR3, the DNA is TGTGCCAGCAGCGGGTACAGCTACGAGCAGTACTTC. Residues: CASSGYSYEQYF. This chain connects TRBV5-6 to TRBJ2-7; D not certain. The CDR3 consists of 12 residues. V dropped 4 bases and J dropped 3 bases, with 8 bases sitting between them. CDR1 and CDR2 from the germline V gene are SGHDT and YYEEEE. Supplemented by reference TRBV5-6 and TRBJ2-7, the full variable domain reads DAGVTQSPTHLIKTRGQQVTLRCSPKSGHDTVSWYQQALGQGPQFIFQYYEEEERQRGNFPDRFSGHQFPNYSSELNVNALLLGDSALYLCASSGYSYEQYFGPGTRLTVT.